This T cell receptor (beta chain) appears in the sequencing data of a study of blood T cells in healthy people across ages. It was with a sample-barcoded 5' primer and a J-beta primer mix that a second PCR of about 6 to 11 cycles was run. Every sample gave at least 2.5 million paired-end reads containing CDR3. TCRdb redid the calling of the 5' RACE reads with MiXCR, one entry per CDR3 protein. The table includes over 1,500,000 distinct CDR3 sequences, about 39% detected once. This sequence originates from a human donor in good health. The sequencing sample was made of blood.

In DNA, the CDR3 is TGTGCCAGCAGTGAAATAGACAGGTCCTGGGAGACCCAGTACTTC. Residues: CASSEIDRSWETQYF. This chain connects TRBV6-1 to TRBJ2-5, with D possibly being TRBD1 (6 bases). There are 15 residues in the CDR3. V was clipped by 2 bases and J by 5 bases, with 15 bases between them. Germline V gives CDR1 MNHNS, CDR2 SASEGT.